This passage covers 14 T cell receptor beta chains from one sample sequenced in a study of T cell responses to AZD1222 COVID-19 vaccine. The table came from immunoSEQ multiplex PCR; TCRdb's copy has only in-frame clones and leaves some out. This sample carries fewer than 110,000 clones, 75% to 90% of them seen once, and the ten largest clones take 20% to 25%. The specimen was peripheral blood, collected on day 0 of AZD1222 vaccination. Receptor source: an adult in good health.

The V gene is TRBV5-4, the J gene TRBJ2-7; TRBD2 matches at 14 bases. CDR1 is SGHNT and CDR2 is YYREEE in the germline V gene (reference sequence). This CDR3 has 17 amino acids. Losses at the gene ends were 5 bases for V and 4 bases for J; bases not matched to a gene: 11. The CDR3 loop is CASRPHTGTSGRYEQYF. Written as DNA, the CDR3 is TGTGCCAGCAGACCACACACCGGGACTAGCGGGAGATACGAGCAGTACTTC.

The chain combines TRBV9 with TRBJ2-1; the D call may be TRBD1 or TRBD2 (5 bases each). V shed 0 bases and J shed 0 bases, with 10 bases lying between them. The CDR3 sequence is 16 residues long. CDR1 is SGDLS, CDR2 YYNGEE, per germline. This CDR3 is CASSVVGGTSYNEQFF. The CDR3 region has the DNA TGTGCCAGCAGCGTAGTTGGGGGTACCTCCTACAATGAGCAGTTCTTC.

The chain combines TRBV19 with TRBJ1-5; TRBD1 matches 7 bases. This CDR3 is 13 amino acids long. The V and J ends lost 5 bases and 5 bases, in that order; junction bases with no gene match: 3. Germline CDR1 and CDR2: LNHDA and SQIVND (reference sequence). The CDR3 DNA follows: TGTGCCAGTAGTGGCGACAGGGATCAGCCCCAGCATTTT. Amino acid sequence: CASSGDRDQPQHF. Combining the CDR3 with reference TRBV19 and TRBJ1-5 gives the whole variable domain DGGITQSPKYLFRKEGQNVTLSCEQNLNHDAMYWYRQDPGQGLRLIYYSQIVNDFQKGDIAEGYSVSREKKESFPLTVTSAQKNPTAFYLCASSGDRDQPQHFGDGTRLSIL.

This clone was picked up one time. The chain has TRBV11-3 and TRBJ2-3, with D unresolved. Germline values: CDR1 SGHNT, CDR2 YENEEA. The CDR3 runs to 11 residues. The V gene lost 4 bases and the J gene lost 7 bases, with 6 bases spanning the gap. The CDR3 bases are TGTGCCAGCAGCTCTGGGAATACGCAGTATTTT. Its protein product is CASSSGNTQYF.

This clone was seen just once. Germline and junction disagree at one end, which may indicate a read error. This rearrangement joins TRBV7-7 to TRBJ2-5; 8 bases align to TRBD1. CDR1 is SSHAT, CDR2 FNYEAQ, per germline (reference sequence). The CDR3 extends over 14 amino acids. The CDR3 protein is CASSSGQGQETQYF. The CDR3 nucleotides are TGTGCTAGCAGCTCAGGACAGGGTCAAGAGACCCAGTACTTC.

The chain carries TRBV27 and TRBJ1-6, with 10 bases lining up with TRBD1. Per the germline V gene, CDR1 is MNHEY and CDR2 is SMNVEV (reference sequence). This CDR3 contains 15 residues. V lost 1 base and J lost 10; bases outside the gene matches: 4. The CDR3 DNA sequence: TGTGCCAGCAGTTTATTTGGGACAGGGGAATCACCCCTCCACTTT. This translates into CASSLFGTGESPLHF.

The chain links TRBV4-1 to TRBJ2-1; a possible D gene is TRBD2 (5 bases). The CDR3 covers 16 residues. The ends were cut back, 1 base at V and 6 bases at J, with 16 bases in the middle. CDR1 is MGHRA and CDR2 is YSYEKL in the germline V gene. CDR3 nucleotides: TGCGCCAGCAGCCAAGGGAGAGGGCTCAGAGGCAATGAGCAGTTCTTC. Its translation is CASSQGRGLRGNEQFF.

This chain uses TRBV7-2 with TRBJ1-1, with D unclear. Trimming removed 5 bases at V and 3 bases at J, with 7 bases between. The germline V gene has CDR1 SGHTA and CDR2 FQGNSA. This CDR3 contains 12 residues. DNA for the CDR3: TGTGCCAGCAGCCATCAGGACACTGAAGCTTTCTTT. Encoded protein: CASSHQDTEAFF.

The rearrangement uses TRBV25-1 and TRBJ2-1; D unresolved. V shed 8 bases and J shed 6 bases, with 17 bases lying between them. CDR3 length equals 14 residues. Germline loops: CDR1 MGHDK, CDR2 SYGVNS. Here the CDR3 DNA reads TGTGCCAGCTCAGTGAACCGCCCCGCCAATGAGCAGTTCTTC. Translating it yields CASSVNRPANEQFF.

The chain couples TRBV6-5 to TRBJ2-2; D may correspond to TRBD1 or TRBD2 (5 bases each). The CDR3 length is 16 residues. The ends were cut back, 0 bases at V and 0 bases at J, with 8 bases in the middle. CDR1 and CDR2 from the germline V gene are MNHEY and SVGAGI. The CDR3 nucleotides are TGTGCCAGCAGTTACTCTGGGGGAGCGAACACCGGGGAGCTGTTTTTT. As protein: CASSYSGGANTGELFF.

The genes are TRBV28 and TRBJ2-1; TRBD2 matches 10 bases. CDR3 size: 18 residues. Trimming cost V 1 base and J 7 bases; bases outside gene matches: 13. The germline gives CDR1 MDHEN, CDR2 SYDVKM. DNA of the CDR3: TGTGCCAGCAGTTTATATGCTAGCGGGAGCGGCCACGGAAATGAGCAGTTCTTC. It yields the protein CASSLYASGSGHGNEQFF.

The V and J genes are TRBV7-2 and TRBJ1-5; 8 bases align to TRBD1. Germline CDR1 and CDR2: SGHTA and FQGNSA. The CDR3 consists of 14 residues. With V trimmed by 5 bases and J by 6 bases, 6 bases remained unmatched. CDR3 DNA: TGTGCCAGCAGCCGGGGTGGGACAGGTCAGCCCCAGCATTTT. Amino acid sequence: CASSRGGTGQPQHF.

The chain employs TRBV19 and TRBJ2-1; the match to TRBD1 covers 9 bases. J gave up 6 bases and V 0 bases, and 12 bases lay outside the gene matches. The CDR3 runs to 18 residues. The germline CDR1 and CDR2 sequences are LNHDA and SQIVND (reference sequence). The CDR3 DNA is TGTGCCAGTAGTATAGACTGGGGGGACAGGGCTTTTGGCAATGAGCAGTTCTTC. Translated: CASSIDWGDRAFGNEQFF.

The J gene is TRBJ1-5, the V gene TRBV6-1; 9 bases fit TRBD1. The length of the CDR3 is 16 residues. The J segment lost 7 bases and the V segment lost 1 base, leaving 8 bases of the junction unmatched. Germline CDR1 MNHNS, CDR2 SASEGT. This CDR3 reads CASSEVVSGTGQPQHF. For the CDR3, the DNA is TGTGCCAGCAGTGAAGTCGTCTCGGGGACAGGGCAGCCCCAGCATTTT.